These 18 T cell receptor beta chains came from one sample sequenced in a study of PD-1 blockade in classical Hodgkin lymphoma. In every patient, relapse followed autologous stem cell transplantation, while exposure to brentuximab vedotin differed. The method was immunoSEQ multiplex PCR; TCRdb's version includes in-frame clones alone and lacks a portion of them. The profile shows tens of thousands of clones, about 91% of them singletons. The sequenced sample was peripheral blood mononuclear cells (PBMCs), obtained before the second cycle of nivolumab. All receptors derive from a human donor with classical Hodgkin lymphoma.

V is TRBV5-4 and J is TRBJ2-3; 9 bases agree with TRBD2. The CDR3 contains 15 residues. The J segment lost 5 bases and the V segment lost 2 bases, leaving 6 bases of the junction unmatched. Germline CDR1 reads SGHNT; CDR2 reads YYREEE (reference sequence). CDR3 amino acids: CASSLDSGSGDTQYF. DNA of the CDR3: TGTGCCAGCAGCTTAGATAGCGGGAGTGGAGATACGCAGTATTTT.

V and J are TRBV5-1 and TRBJ2-7; 9 bases map to TRBD1. The CDR3 extends over 14 amino acids. Unmatched junction bases numbered 1, after V lost 0 bases and J lost 3 bases. Germline CDR1 is SGHRS and CDR2 is YFSETQ. The CDR3 sequence is CASSLGDRDYEQYF. The DNA for the CDR3 is TGCGCCAGCAGCTTGGGGGACAGGGACTACGAGCAGTACTTC.

The chain joins TRBV6-1 to TRBJ2-1; D gene unclear. Germline V lookup: CDR1 MNHNS, CDR2 SASEGT. The CDR3 sequence is 14 residues long. The germline V and J ends were trimmed by 3 bases and 3 bases, with 9 bases remaining between them. CDR3 in amino acids: CASSEGGNYNEQFF. CDR3 in DNA: TGTGCCAGCAGTGAGGGCGGCAACTACAATGAGCAGTTCTTC.

This chain joins TRBV11-3 and TRBJ2-3; TRBD2 matches 10 bases. V lost 5 bases and J lost 2; bases outside the gene matches: 4. Germline V gene data show CDR1 as SGHNT and CDR2 as YENEEA. The CDR3 spans 15 residues. The CDR3 protein is CASSRAGGPTDTQYF. The CDR3 DNA sequence: TGTGCCAGCAGCAGAGCGGGGGGGCCCACAGATACGCAGTATTTT.

The chain employs TRBV7-8 and TRBJ2-3, with D unclear. The CDR3 spans 12 residues. CDR1 is SGHVS, CDR2 FQNEAQ, per germline. The V end lost 2 bases, the J end lost 4 bases, and 4 bases lay between the germline ends. CDR3 DNA sequence: TGTGCCAGCAGCTTAAGCCCAGATACGCAGTATTTT. It codes for CASSLSPDTQYF.

In DNA form, the CDR3 reads TGTGCCAGCAGTGCGAGACAGGGGCTAAGAAACACCATATATTTT. It codes for CASSARQGLRNTIYF. The rearrangement joins TRBV2 to TRBJ1-3; 8 bases map to TRBD1. This CDR3 is built from 15 residues. Germline V lookup: CDR1 SNHLY, CDR2 FYNNEI. The J segment lost 5 bases and the V segment lost 4 bases, leaving 7 bases of the junction unmatched.

V and J are TRBV5-5 and TRBJ2-7, with D perhaps matching TRBD1 or TRBD2 (6 bases each). Deletions cut 0 bases from V and 4 bases from J, with 17 bases between. The CDR3 is 16 amino acids. CDR1 SGHKS and CDR2 YYEKEE come from the germline V gene (reference sequence). CDR3 protein: CASSLAFSGGTYEQYF. The CDR3 DNA reads TGTGCCAGCAGCTTGGCCTTTTCCGGGGGCACTTACGAGCAGTACTTC. Together with reference TRBV5-5 and TRBJ2-7, the CDR3 gives the full variable domain: DAGVTQSPTHLIKTRGQQVTLRCSPISGHKSVSWYQQVLGQGPQFIFQYYEKEERGRGNFPDRFSARQFPNYSSELNVNALLLGDSALYLCASSLAFSGGTYEQYFGPGTRLTVT.

The table lists this clone with a count of one. The chain recombines TRBV5-8 with TRBJ2-2; 13 nucleotides line up with TRBD2. With 4 bases clipped from V and 7 bases from J, the junction kept 7 bases outside the gene matches. There are 16 residues in the CDR3. Per germline, CDR1 SGHTS and CDR2 YDEGEE. CDR3 nucleotides: TGTGCCAGCAGCAGAGGACTAGCGGGAGAGTTCGGGGAGCTGTTTTTT. This sequence encodes CASSRGLAGEFGELFF.

This clone was detected once. The CDR3 nucleotides read TGTGCCAGCAGCTTAACGTCAGGACTCTACAATGAGCAGTTCTTC. Its translation is CASSLTSGLYNEQFF. V and J are TRBV7-6 and TRBJ2-1, with D perhaps TRBD2 (5 bases). Germline loops: CDR1 SGHVS, CDR2 FNYEAQ. With 2 bases removed from V and 3 bases from J, the gap between germline ends came to 11 bases. The CDR3 runs 15 residues.

This clone was observed once. V and J are TRBV6-6 and TRBJ1-2; 7 bases are shared with TRBD1. The junction had 9 bases not matched to a gene; V was cut back by 4 bases and J by 7 bases. The CDR3 covers 14 residues. CDR1 and CDR2 (germline): MNHNY, SVGAGI (reference sequence). CDR3 sequence reads: CASSSSTGIGGYTF. DNA of the CDR3: TGTGCCAGCAGTTCGTCGACAGGGATTGGTGGCTACACCTTC.

In regard to this clone: Germline is not matched at one junction end, which may reflect a read error. This chain uses TRBV11-2 with TRBJ2-3; 13 bases agree with TRBD2. The CDR3 sequence is 13 residues long. The germline V gene encodes CDR1 SGHAT and CDR2 FQNNGV. The CDR3 DNA follows: TGTGCCAGCAGCTCAGGACTAGCGGGAGTCACGGTTTTT. This sequence encodes CASSSGLAGVTVF. Supplemented by reference TRBV11-2 and TRBJ2-3, the full variable domain reads EAGVAQSPRYKIIEKRQSVAFWCNPISGHATLYWYQQILGQGPKLLIQFQNNGVVDDSQLPKDRFSAERLKGVDSTLKIQPAKLEDSAVYLCASSSGLAGVTVFGPGTRLTVL.

The rearrangement uses TRBV28 and TRBJ1-5; the match to TRBD1 covers 7 bases. The trim removed 8 bases at V and 1 base at J, leaving 8 bases unmatched. The CDR3 runs to 15 residues. The germline V gene has CDR1 MDHEN and CDR2 SYDVKM. The CDR3 reads CASRQGNKSNQPQHF. CDR3 nucleotides: TGTGCCAGCCGACAGGGAAATAAAAGCAATCAGCCCCAGCATTTT.

This clone was observed a single time. The chain joins TRBV28 to TRBJ2-1, with 7 bases aligning to TRBD1. Germline V gene data show CDR1 as MDHEN and CDR2 as SYDVKM. The CDR3 is made up of 12 amino acids. The V and J ends lost 10 bases and 8 bases, in that order; junction bases with no gene match: 8. The CDR3: CAIGDSGYEQFF. The CDR3 coding sequence is TGTGCCATTGGGGACAGTGGCTATGAGCAGTTCTTC.

The chain employs TRBV5-1 and TRBJ2-3, with D maybe TRBD1 (6 bases). Germline CDR1 SGHRS, CDR2 YFSETQ. The CDR3 runs 15 residues. V lost 0 bases, J lost 4 bases, and 12 bases lay in between. The CDR3: CASSLEQGWADTQYF. The CDR3 coding sequence is TGCGCCAGCAGCTTGGAACAGGGATGGGCAGATACGCAGTATTTT.

This rearrangement joins TRBV6-6 to TRBJ1-2; D gene ambiguous. CDR3 length: 15 amino acids. Germline V gene sequence: CDR1 MNHNY, CDR2 SVGAGI (reference sequence). Trimming shortened V by 3 bases and J by 5 bases, and 16 bases separated the two germline ends. The CDR3 nucleotides are TGTGCCAGCAGTTATCTCCCCTGGGCGGAATATGGCTACACCTTC. Translated: CASSYLPWAEYGYTF.

This chain joins TRBV30 and TRBJ2-1, with D hard to call. The CDR3 is 13 residues long. Germline-derived CDR1 and CDR2 are GTSNPN and SVGIG (reference sequence). V lost 1 base, J lost 4 bases, and 8 bases lay in between. CDR3: CAWSAQLYNEQFF. The CDR3 nucleotides read TGTGCCTGGAGTGCGCAGCTATACAATGAGCAGTTCTTC. Looking up the rest from reference TRBV30 and TRBJ2-1 gives the full variable domain: SQTIHQWPATLVQPVGSPLSLECTVEGTSNPNLYWYRQAAGRGLQLLFYSVGIGQISSEVPQNLSASRPQDRQFILSSKKLLLSDSGFYLCAWSAQLYNEQFFGPGTRLTVL.

The genes are TRBV29-1 and TRBJ1-2; D remains unclear. The V and J ends lost 3 bases and 0 bases respectively, with 11 bases between them. The CDR3 has 14 amino acids. Per germline, CDR1 SQVTM and CDR2 ANQGSEA. DNA for the CDR3: TGCAGCGTTGAGTCTTTCTATCCTAACTATGGCTACACCTTC. Amino acids: CSVESFYPNYGYTF.

This chain joins TRBV7-8 and TRBJ2-7; D is unresolved. Germline CDR1 is SGHVS and CDR2 is FQNEAQ. The CDR3 consists of 13 residues. The V gene lost 5 bases and the J gene lost 2 bases, with 10 bases spanning the gap. Here the CDR3 DNA reads TGTGCCAGCAGCCATAGGAGAACCTACGAGCAGTACTTC. It specifies CASSHRRTYEQYF.